The subject of this entry is one T cell receptor (beta chain). Its antigen target is currently unknown. No much larger clone exists at a distance of one base, and base qualities are not known. Whole blood was collected in K2EDTA tubes by collaborating institutions according to the institutions' own protocols. For TCRbeta analysis, collaborator samples were shipped as frozen whole blood, as isolated PBMCs, or as DNA extracted from either sample type. CDR1 and CDR2 (MDHEN, SYDVKM) derive from the germline V gene. Unmatched junction bases come to 8, with V trimmed by 6 bases and J by 4 bases. Its CDR3 holds 14 amino acids, cysteine through phenylalanine. Of all the DNA, just the CDR3 is kept, 42 bases in frame from base 1. The data were obtained in a study of blood T cell repertoires in COVID-19 (dated by TCRdb to the early 2020s). With respect to the entire study: Samples from collaborators originated in the United States, Italy and Spain and spanned both the acute and convalescent phases of COVID-19. The prospective study material was composed of cDNA or gDNA derived from T cells, B-cell-depleted T cells, or PBMCs. Subjects who had been exposed to COVID-19, were actively infected with it, or had recovered from it provided the deeply sampled blood TCRbeta repertoires that made up the dataset. Sample metadata almost always included a de-identified subject ID, COVID-19 status, age in years and sex. Samples were obtained from the ongoing ImmuneRACE study (first 160 participants) and from 1,254 subjects provided by 6 global collaborators. The repertoires were made available in a free public database intended to serve as a resource for research on the immune response to SARS-CoV-2. Where HLA class I and class II types were available, the types were taken from metadata supplied by the sample provider, not from assay-based typing.

TCRbeta CDR3 regions were amplified from genomic DNA by means of the immunoSEQ Assay, a bias-controlled multiplex PCR. The paper's processing steps were these. The number of nucleated cells in each sample was estimated by amplification of reference gene primers within the assay. To quantify the absolute abundance of each unique TCRbeta CDR3 rearrangement, sequence reads were collapsed and filtered. For each sample, productive Simpson clonality was calculated by taking the square root of Simpson's diversity index across productive rearrangements. TCRdb obtained this table from immuneACCESS and retained in-frame rearrangements with V and J assigned. These tables miss some clones; where compared with another copy, unresolved V genes account for less than half of the shortfall, and the remainder is unexplained. The V and J calls and clone size are taken from that table; D and trimming were inferred from the DNA. This sample comprises about 220,000 clones, 82% of them detected only once. The ten most abundant clones make up 3.6% of the sample.

What the study reported, not specific to this receptor: The amount of clinical and demographic metadata varied by source and participant and was provided uncurated.

The specimen sequenced was peripheral blood. This receptor was obtained from a woman aged 80 or older with acute or convalescent COVID-19. The V and J genes are TRBV28 and TRBJ1-2, and 7 junction bases match TRBD1. In nucleotide form, the sequence is TGTGCCAGCAGGCCAGGGGGTTCGGGCTATGGCTACACCTTC. It translates as CASRPGGSGYGYTF.